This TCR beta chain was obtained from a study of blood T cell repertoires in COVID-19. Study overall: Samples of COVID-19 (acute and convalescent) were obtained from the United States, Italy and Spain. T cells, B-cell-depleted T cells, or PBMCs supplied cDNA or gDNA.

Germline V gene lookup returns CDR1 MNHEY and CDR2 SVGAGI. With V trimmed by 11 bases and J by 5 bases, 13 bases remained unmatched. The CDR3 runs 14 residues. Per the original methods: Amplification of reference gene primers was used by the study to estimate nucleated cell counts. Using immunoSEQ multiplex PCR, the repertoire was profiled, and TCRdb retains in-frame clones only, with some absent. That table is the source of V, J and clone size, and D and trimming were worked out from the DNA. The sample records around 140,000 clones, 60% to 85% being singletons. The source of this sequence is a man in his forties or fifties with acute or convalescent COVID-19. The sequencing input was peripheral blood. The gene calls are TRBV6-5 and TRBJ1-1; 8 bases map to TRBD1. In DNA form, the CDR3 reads TGTGCCTCATACGACCAGGGGGCGATGACTGAAGCTTTCTTT. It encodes CASYDQGAMTEAFF.